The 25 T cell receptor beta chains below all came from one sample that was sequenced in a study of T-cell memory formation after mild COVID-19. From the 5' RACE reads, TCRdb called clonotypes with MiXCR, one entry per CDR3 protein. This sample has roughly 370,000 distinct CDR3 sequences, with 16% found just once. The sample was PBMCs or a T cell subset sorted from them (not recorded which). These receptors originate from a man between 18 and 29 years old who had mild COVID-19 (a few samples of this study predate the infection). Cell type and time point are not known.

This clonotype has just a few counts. Written as DNA, the CDR3 is TGCGCCAGCAGCGACGGGGGACTCATTGAAGTAGGCGAGCAGTACTTC. Its protein is CASSDGGLIEVGEQYF. This sequence joins TRBV5-1 and TRBJ2-7; the D gene is possibly TRBD2 (6 bases). The CDR3 runs to 16 residues. Trimming pared 4 bases from V and 6 bases from J, leaving 23 bases between. Germline CDR1 and CDR2: SGHRS and YFSETQ. The whole variable domain, filled in from reference TRBV5-1 and TRBJ2-7, reads KAGVTQTPRYLIKTRGQQVTLSCSPISGHRSVSWYQQTPGQGLQFLFEYFSETQRNKGNFPGRFSGRQFSNSRSEMNVSTLELGDSALYLCASSDGGLIEVGEQYFGPGTRLTVT.

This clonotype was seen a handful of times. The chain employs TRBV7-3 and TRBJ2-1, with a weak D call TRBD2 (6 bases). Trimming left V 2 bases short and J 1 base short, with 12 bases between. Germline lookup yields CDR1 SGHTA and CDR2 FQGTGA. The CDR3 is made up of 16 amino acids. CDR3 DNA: TGTGCCAGCAGCTTAGGTAGCGGAAGTTCCTACAATGAGCAGTTCTTC. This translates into CASSLGSGSSYNEQFF.

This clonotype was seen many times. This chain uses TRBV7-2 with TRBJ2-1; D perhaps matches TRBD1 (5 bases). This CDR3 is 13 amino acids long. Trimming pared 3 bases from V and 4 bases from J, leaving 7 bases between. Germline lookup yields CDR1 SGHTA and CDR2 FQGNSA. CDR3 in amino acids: CASSLRQYNEQFF. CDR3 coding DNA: TGTGCCAGCAGCTTGAGACAGTACAATGAGCAGTTCTTC.

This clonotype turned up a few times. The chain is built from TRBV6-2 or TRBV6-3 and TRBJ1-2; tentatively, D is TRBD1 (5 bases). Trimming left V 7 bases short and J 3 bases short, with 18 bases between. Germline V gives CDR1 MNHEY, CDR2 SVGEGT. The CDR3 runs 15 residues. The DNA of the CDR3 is TGTGCCAGCAACCAATGGACCGGGACTGACTATGGCTACACCTTC. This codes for CASNQWTGTDYGYTF.

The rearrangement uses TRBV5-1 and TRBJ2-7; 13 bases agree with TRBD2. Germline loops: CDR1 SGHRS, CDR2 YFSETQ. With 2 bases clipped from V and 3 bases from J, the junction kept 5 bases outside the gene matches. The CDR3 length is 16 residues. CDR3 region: CASSFTSGGVIYEQYF. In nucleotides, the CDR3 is TGCGCCAGCAGCTTCACTAGCGGGGGGGTAATCTACGAGCAGTACTTC.

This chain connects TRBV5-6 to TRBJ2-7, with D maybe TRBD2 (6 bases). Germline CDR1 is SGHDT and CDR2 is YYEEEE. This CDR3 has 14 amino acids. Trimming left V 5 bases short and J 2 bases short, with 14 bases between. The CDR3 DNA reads TGTGCCAGCAGGGCCCGGGACTTACCCTACGAGCAGTACTTC. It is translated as CASRARDLPYEQYF.

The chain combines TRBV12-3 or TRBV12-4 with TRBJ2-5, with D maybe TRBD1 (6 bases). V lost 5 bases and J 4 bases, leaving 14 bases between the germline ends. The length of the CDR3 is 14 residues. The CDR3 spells CASSDNRDLETQYF. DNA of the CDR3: TGTGCCAGCAGTGACAACAGGGATCTAGAGACCCAGTACTTC.

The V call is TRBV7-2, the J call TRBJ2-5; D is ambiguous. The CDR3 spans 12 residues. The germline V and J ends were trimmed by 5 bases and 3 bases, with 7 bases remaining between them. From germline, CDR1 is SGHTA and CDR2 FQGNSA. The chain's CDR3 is CASSGPEETQYF. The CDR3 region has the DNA TGTGCCAGCAGCGGACCAGAAGAGACCCAGTACTTC.

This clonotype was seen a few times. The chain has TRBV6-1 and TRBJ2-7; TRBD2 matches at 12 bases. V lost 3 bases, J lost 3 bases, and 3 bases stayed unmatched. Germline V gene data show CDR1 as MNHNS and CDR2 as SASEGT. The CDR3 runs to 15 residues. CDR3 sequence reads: CASSEGLAGYYEQYV. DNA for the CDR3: TGTGCCAGCAGTGAGGGACTAGCGGGTTACTACGAGCAGTACGTC.

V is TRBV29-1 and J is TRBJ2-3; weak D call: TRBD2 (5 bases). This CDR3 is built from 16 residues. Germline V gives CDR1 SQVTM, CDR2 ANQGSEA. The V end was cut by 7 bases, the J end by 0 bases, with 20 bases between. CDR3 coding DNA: TGCAGCGACAACCAGGCGGGCACAGCGAGCACAGATACGCAGTATTTT. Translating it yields CSDNQAGTASTDTQYF.

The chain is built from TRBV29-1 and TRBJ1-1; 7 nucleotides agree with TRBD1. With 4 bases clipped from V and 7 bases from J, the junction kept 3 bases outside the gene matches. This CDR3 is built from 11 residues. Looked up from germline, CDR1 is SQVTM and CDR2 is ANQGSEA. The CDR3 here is CSVGQGYEAFF. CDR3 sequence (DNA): TGCAGCGTTGGACAGGGATATGAAGCTTTCTTT.

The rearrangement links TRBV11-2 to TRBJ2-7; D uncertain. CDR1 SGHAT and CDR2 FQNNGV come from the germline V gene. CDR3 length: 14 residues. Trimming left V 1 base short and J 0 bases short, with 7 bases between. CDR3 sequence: CASSLGAPSYEQYF. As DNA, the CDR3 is TGTGCCAGCAGCTTAGGGGCCCCCTCCTACGAGCAGTACTTC.

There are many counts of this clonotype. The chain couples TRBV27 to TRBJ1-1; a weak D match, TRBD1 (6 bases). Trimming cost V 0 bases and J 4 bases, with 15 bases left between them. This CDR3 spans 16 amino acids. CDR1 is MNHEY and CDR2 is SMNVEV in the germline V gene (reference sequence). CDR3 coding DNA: TGTGCCAGCAGTTTATCGAATATAGGGGGGGGCACTGAAGCTTTCTTT. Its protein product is CASSLSNIGGGTEAFF.

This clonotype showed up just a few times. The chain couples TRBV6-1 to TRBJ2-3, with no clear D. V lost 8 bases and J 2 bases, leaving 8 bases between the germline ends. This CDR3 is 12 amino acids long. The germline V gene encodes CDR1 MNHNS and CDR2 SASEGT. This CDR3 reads CASGRNTDTQYF. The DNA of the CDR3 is TGTGCCAGCGGCAGAAACACAGATACGCAGTATTTT.

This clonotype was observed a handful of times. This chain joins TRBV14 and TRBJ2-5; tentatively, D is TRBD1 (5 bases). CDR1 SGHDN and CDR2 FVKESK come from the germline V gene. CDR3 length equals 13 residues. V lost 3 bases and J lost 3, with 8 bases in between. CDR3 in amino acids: CASSQTVKETQYF. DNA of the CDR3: TGTGCCAGCAGCCAGACAGTTAAAGAGACCCAGTACTTC.

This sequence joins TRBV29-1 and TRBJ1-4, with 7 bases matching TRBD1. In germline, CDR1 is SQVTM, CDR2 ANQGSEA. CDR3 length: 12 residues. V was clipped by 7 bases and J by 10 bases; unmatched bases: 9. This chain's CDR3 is CSGETGRGKLFF. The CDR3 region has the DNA TGCAGCGGTGAGACAGGGCGGGGAAAACTGTTTTTT.

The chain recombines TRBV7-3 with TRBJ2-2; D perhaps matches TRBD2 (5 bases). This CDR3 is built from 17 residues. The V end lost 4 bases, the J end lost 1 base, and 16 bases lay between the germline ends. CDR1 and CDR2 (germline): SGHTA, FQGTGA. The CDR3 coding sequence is TGTGCCAGCAGCTCAAAAGGAGGACCGTTGAACACCGGGGAGCTGTTTTTT. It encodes CASSSKGGPLNTGELFF.

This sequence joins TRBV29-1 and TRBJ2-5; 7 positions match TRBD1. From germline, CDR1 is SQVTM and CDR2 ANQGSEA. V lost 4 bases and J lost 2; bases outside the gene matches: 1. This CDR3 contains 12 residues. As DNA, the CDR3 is TGCAGCGTTGGACAGGGACAAGAGACCCAGTACTTC. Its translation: CSVGQGQETQYF.

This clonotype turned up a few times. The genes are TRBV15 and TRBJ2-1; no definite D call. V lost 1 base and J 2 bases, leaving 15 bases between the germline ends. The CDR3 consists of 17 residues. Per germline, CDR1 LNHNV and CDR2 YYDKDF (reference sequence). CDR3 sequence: CATSRAPSRTTYNEQFF. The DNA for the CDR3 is TGTGCCACCAGCAGAGCCCCTTCACGCACTACCTACAATGAGCAGTTCTTC.

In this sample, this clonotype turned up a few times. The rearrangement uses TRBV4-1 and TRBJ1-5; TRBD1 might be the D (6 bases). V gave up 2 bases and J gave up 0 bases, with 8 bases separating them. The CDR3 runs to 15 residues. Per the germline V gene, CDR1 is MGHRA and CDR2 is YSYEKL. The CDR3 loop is CASSQRTVSNQPQHF. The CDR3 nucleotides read TGCGCCAGCAGCCAACGGACAGTTAGCAATCAGCCCCAGCATTTT.

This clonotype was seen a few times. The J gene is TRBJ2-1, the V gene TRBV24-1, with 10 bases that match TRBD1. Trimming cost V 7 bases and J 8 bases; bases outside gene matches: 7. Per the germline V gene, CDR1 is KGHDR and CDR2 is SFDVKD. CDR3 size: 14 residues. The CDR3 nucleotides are TGTGCCACCAGCAGGGACAGGGGATTTGATGAGCAGTTCTTC. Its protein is CATSRDRGFDEQFF.

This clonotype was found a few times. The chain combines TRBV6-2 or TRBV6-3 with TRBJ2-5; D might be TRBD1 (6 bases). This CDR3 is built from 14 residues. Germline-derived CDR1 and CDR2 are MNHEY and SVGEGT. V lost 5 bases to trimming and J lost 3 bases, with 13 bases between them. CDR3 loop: CASSPTQGEETQYF. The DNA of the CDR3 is TGTGCCAGCAGTCCGACACAGGGAGAAGAGACCCAGTACTTC.

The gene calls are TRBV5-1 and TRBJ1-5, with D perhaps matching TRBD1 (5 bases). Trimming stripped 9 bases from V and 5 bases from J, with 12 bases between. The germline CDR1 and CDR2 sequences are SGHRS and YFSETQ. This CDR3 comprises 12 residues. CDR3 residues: CATRQFHQPQHF. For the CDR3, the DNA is TGCGCCACCAGACAGTTCCATCAGCCCCAGCATTTT.

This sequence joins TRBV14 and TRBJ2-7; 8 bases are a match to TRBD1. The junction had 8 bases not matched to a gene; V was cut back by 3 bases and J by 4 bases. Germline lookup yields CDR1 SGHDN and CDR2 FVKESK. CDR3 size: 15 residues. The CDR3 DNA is TGTGCCAGCAGCCAGGACTTCACAGGGGGTTACGAGCAGTACTTC. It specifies CASSQDFTGGYEQYF. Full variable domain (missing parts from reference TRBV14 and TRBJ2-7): EAGVTQFPSHSVIEKGQTVTLRCDPISGHDNLYWYRRVMGKEIKFLLHFVKESKQDESGMPNNRFLAERTGGTYSTLKVQPAELEDSGVYFCASSQDFTGGYEQYFGPGTRLTVT.

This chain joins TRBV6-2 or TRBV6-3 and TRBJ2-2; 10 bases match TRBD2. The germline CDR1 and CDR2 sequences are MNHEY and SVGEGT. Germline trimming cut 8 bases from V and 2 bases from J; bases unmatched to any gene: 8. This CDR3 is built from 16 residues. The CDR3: CASGLAGGSNTGELFF. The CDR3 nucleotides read TGTGCCAGCGGCTTAGCGGGGGGCAGTAACACCGGGGAGCTGTTTTTT.